The 23 T cell receptor beta chains below were found in one sample sequenced in a study of shared clonotypes between healthy human individuals. Here immunoSEQ multiplex PCR was the method, and the copy in TCRdb shows in-frame clones only, minus some. Of some 2,100,000 clones in the sample, approximately 94% were seen once. Input material: naive CD4+ T cells sorted from blood. Sample subset: CD45RA+ positively selected. The receptors originated from a man in his late teens or twenties in good health.

This clone appeared once. The V gene is TRBV6-5, the J gene TRBJ2-1; D might be TRBD2 (6 bases). The V and J ends lost 6 bases and 6 bases respectively, with 15 bases between them. The CDR3 has 14 residues. Germline V gene data show CDR1 as MNHEY and CDR2 as SVGAGI. The CDR3 spells CASRQSGAGNEQFF. DNA for the CDR3: TGTGCCAGCAGACAATCGGGAGCTGGCAATGAGCAGTTCTTC.

The rearrangement joins TRBV7-2 to TRBJ1-2; a weak D match, TRBD1 (6 bases). CDR3 length equals 15 residues. V gave up 1 base and J gave up 7 bases, with 16 bases separating them. The germline V gene encodes CDR1 SGHTA and CDR2 FQGNSA. The CDR3 DNA reads TGTGCCAGCAGCTTAGGGGGTGGTCAGGGGTCTGGCTACACCTTC. As protein: CASSLGGGQGSGYTF.

The V and J genes are TRBV19 and TRBJ1-2; 8 bases agree with TRBD1. Germline CDR1 is LNHDA and CDR2 is SQIVND (reference sequence). The CDR3 is 14 amino acids. The DNA of the CDR3 is TGTGCTTCACGGGATCCGGGGACAGGCCAGATCTACACCTTC. It specifies CASRDPGTGQIYTF.

The chain employs TRBV5-1 and TRBJ2-5; 14 nucleotides match TRBD2. CDR1 is SGHRS and CDR2 is YFSETQ in the germline V gene. This CDR3 comprises 17 residues. The trim removed 0 bases at V and 1 base at J, leaving 2 bases unmatched. This chain's CDR3 is CASSLGLAGGPQETQYF. The DNA of the CDR3 is TGCGCCAGCAGCTTGGGACTAGCGGGGGGGCCCCAAGAGACCCAGTACTTC. Variable domain in full (rest from reference TRBV5-1 and TRBJ2-5): KAGVTQTPRYLIKTRGQQVTLSCSPISGHRSVSWYQQTPGQGLQFLFEYFSETQRNKGNFPGRFSGRQFSNSRSEMNVSTLELGDSALYLCASSLGLAGGPQETQYFGPGTRLLVL.

The V call is TRBV11-2, the J call TRBJ1-5; D gene uncertain. The V end was cut by 0 bases, the J end by 6 bases, with 6 bases between. This CDR3 contains 13 residues. In germline, CDR1 is SGHAT, CDR2 FQNNGV. In DNA, the CDR3 is TGTGCCAGCAGCTTAGAGGTCGGTCAGCCCCAGCATTTT. This translates into CASSLEVGQPQHF.

The chain combines TRBV6-5 with TRBJ2-7; TRBD1 is a possible D gene (5 bases). Trimming took off 2 bases at V and 3 bases at J, with 14 bases between the two ends. In germline, CDR1 is MNHEY, CDR2 SVGAGI. CDR3 length: 15 residues. CDR3 residues: CASSYTMTVIYEQYF. CDR3 DNA sequence: TGTGCCAGCAGTTACACCATGACAGTCATCTACGAGCAGTACTTC.

The table lists this clone with a count of one. The genes are TRBV12-5 and TRBJ2-3; 7 positions agree with TRBD2. V gave up 0 bases and J gave up 0 bases; unmatched junction bases: 6. This CDR3 is built from 17 residues. Germline CDR1 is LGHNT and CDR2 is FRNRAP. The CDR3 DNA reads TGTGCTAGTGGTTTGGTACTCGGCGGGAGTAGCACAGATACGCAGTATTTT. Residues: CASGLVLGGSSTDTQYF.

The chain recombines TRBV4-1 with TRBJ1-2, with D maybe TRBD1 (6 bases). The CDR3 covers 14 residues. V was clipped by 0 bases and J by 4 bases, with 9 bases between them. CDR1 is MGHRA, CDR2 YSYEKL, per germline. The CDR3 region is CASSQEGQPYGYTF. CDR3 nucleotides: TGCGCCAGCAGCCAAGAAGGACAGCCCTATGGCTACACCTTC.

The V call is TRBV19, the J call TRBJ2-7; possibly TRBD2 for D (5 bases). The V end was cut by 5 bases, the J end by 0 bases, with 11 bases between. The CDR3 runs 14 residues. Germline CDR1 reads LNHDA; CDR2 reads SQIVND (reference sequence). The CDR3 region is CASSPQRSSYEQYF. Here the CDR3 DNA reads TGTGCCAGTAGTCCCCAGCGGAGCTCCTACGAGCAGTACTTC.

The chain employs TRBV28 and TRBJ2-6; 10 bases are a match to TRBD1. J was trimmed by 2 bases and V by 6 bases; bases with no gene match: 4. CDR1 is MDHEN, CDR2 SYDVKM, per germline. The CDR3 is 16 residues long. The CDR3 spells CASSQTGGTGANVLTF. CDR3 nucleotide sequence: TGTGCCAGCAGCCAGACAGGGGGCACTGGGGCCAACGTCCTGACTTTC.

Remarks on this clone: The same CDR3 can be traced to other DNA sequences in this sample. The chain links TRBV5-1 to TRBJ2-5, with 13 bases that match TRBD2. V lost 2 bases, J lost 4 bases, and 2 bases stayed unmatched. CDR1 is SGHRS and CDR2 is YFSETQ in the germline V gene. The CDR3 spans 15 residues. The chain's CDR3 is CASSLRLAGGETQYF. CDR3 nucleotides: TGCGCCAGCAGCTTACGACTAGCGGGAGGAGAGACCCAGTACTTC.

The chain joins TRBV18 to TRBJ2-2; D remains unclear. The CDR3 sequence is 14 residues long. CDR1 KGHSH and CDR2 LQKENI come from the germline V gene. V was cut by 4 bases and J by 0 bases, with 6 bases left in between. DNA of the CDR3: TGTGCCAGCTCACTCTCGCCGAACACCGGGGAGCTGTTTTTT. Its translation: CASSLSPNTGELFF.

J is TRBJ1-2 and V is TRBV30; tentatively, D is TRBD1 (6 bases). The V gene lost 3 bases and the J gene lost 7 bases, with 18 bases spanning the gap. This CDR3 is built from 14 residues. Germline V gives CDR1 GTSNPN, CDR2 SVGIG (reference sequence). The CDR3 is CAWRGAGRMGGYTF. CDR3 coding DNA: TGTGCCTGGAGGGGGGCAGGTAGAATGGGTGGCTACACCTTC.

The chain is built from TRBV7-2 and TRBJ2-7; no definite D call. CDR1 is SGHTA, CDR2 FQGNSA, per germline. The CDR3 length is 15 residues. Trimming left V 5 bases short and J 2 bases short, with 16 bases between. CDR3 DNA sequence: TGTGCCAGCAGCCCTACCCGAACAGCCGCCTACGAGCAGTACTTC. The encoded protein is CASSPTRTAAYEQYF.

The rearrangement uses TRBV18 and TRBJ1-2; 10 bases match TRBD1. Trimming at V came to 6 bases and at J to 0 bases, leaving 7 bases not matched to a gene. The germline CDR1 and CDR2 sequences are KGHSH and LQKENI. The CDR3 spans 16 residues. The CDR3, as DNA: TGTGCCAGCTCCCAAGGGACAGGGGCCCCTAACTATGGCTACACCTTC. Protein sequence: CASSQGTGAPNYGYTF.

This clone appeared a single time. The chain has TRBV5-1 and TRBJ2-2; D not resolved. Germline CDR1 reads SGHRS; CDR2 reads YFSETQ. The CDR3 covers 16 residues. V lost 6 bases and J 2 bases, leaving 17 bases between the germline ends. The CDR3 region is CASKPSVGSNTGELFF. For the CDR3, the DNA is TGCGCCAGCAAACCGAGCGTTGGGTCCAACACCGGGGAGCTGTTTTTT.

This chain joins TRBV7-8 and TRBJ1-1, with 12 bases matching TRBD1. CDR1 and CDR2 from the germline V gene are SGHVS and FQNEAQ. After removal of 7 bases from V and 0 bases from J, the junction contained 6 bases not matched to a gene. This CDR3 spans 16 amino acids. CDR3 residues: CASTPGTGGMNTEAFF. In DNA form, the CDR3 reads TGTGCCAGCACACCGGGGACAGGGGGCATGAACACTGAAGCTTTCTTT. Full variable domain (outside the CDR3, taken from reference TRBV7-8 and TRBJ1-1): GAGVSQSPRYKVAKRGQDVALRCDPISGHVSLFWYQQALGQGPEFLTYFQNEAQLDKSGLPSDRFFAERPEGSVSTLKIQRTQQEDSAVYLCASTPGTGGMNTEAFFGQGTRLTVV.

Remarks on this clone: Other DNA sequences in this sample translate to the same CDR3. The chain has TRBV7-9 and TRBJ2-7; a weak D match, TRBD1 (7 bases). CDR1 is SEHNR and CDR2 is FQNEAQ in the germline V gene (reference sequence). V was shortened by 4 bases and J by 7 bases, with 11 bases between the two germline ends. The CDR3 contains 12 residues. This chain's CDR3 is CASSSTGTEQYF. As DNA, the CDR3 is TGTGCCAGCAGCTCGACAGGGACTGAGCAGTACTTC.

This chain connects TRBV9 to TRBJ2-4, with D unresolved. V lost 3 bases and J lost 0, with 7 bases in between. The CDR3 totals 14 residues. From germline, CDR1 is SGDLS and CDR2 YYNGEE. CDR3 in DNA: TGTGCCAGCAGCGGTACATCAGCCAAAAACATTCAGTACTTC. This codes for CASSGTSAKNIQYF.

The rearrangement links TRBV18 to TRBJ2-2, with a weak D call TRBD2 (5 bases). The CDR3 totals 16 residues. Germline V lookup: CDR1 KGHSH, CDR2 LQKENI. V was trimmed by 4 bases and J by 6 bases, leaving 18 bases between them. The CDR3 DNA is TGTGCCAGCTCACATAGTAGTACGGGAAGCGCCGGGGAGCTGTTTTTT. This translates into CASSHSSTGSAGELFF.

The chain recombines TRBV7-8 with TRBJ2-1; either TRBD1 or TRBD2 may supply D (6 bases each). Looked up from germline, CDR1 is SGHVS and CDR2 is FQNEAQ. CDR3 length: 15 residues. Trimming removed 5 bases from V and 3 bases from J, with 14 bases in between. CDR3 bases: TGTGCCAGCAGCCCTCGACTAGGGGGCTACAATGAGCAGTTCTTC. This sequence encodes CASSPRLGGYNEQFF. Variable domain in full (rest from reference TRBV7-8 and TRBJ2-1): GAGVSQSPRYKVAKRGQDVALRCDPISGHVSLFWYQQALGQGPEFLTYFQNEAQLDKSGLPSDRFFAERPEGSVSTLKIQRTQQEDSAVYLCASSPRLGGYNEQFFGPGTRLTVL.

V usage is TRBV7-2 and J usage is TRBJ2-2; TRBD2 is a possible D gene (6 bases). The CDR3 sequence is 14 residues long. Deletions cut 5 bases from V and 7 bases from J, with 14 bases between. CDR1 is SGHTA, CDR2 FQGNSA, per germline. DNA of the CDR3: TGTGCCAGCAGCCACGCGGGGACCCACGGGGAGCTGTTTTTT. It specifies CASSHAGTHGELFF.

CDR3 sequence reads: CASSINGRDGYTF. The CDR3 nucleotides read TGTGCCAGTAGTATAAACGGGCGGGATGGCTACACCTTC. The chain joins TRBV19 to TRBJ1-2; D unresolved. The germline CDR1 and CDR2 sequences are LNHDA and SQIVND (reference sequence). The length of the CDR3 is 13 residues. V lost 2 bases and J lost 6, with 10 bases in between.